These 24 T cell receptor beta chains were all obtained from the same sample, sequenced in a study of blood T cells in healthy people across ages. PCR was performed a second time for about 6 to 11 cycles using a sample-barcoded 5' primer and a J-beta primer mix. TCRdb analysed the 5' RACE reads with MiXCR anew, one entry per CDR3 protein. The table has about 1.4 million distinct CDR3 sequences, around 59% seen once. Source material: blood. The receptor source for this set is a man younger than 35 in good health.

In its sample, this clonotype was seen a few times. The chain links TRBV7-9 to TRBJ2-1; no clear D gene. Germline assignment: CDR1 SEHNR and CDR2 FQNEAQ (reference sequence). The CDR3 has 13 residues. Trimming took off 0 bases at V and 6 bases at J, with 6 bases between the two ends. The CDR3 DNA follows: TGTGCCAGCAGCTTAGCCACTCTCAATGAGCAGTTCTTC. It encodes CASSLATLNEQFF.

The gene calls are TRBV4-1 and TRBJ1-1, with D possibly matching TRBD1 (6 bases). Trimming shortened V by 5 bases and J by 1 base, and 11 bases separated the two germline ends. This CDR3 comprises 14 residues. Germline CDR1 MGHRA, CDR2 YSYEKL. In nucleotides, the CDR3 is TGCGCCAGCAGCTTACCAGGGGCGAACACTGAAGCTTTCTTT. The encoded protein is CASSLPGANTEAFF.

The chain recombines TRBV12-3 or TRBV12-4 with TRBJ2-5, with a tentative D call TRBD2 (5 bases). With 6 bases removed from V and 5 bases from J, the gap between germline ends came to 19 bases. The CDR3 totals 15 residues. CDR3 DNA sequence: TGTGCCAGCAGCTACCTTTACGGACTCTTGGAGACCCAGTACTTC. It specifies CASSYLYGLLETQYF.

The chain recombines TRBV12-3 or TRBV12-4 with TRBJ2-1; TRBD2 agrees at 11 bases. The CDR3 runs 16 residues. V lost 6 bases and J lost 3; bases outside the gene matches: 7. CDR3 sequence: CASSTKLAGDYNEQFF. In nucleotides, the CDR3 is TGTGCCAGCAGCACTAAACTAGCGGGAGACTACAATGAGCAGTTCTTC.

Of note for this clonotype: Germline is not matched at one junction end, which may reflect a read error. The chain recombines TRBV3-1 with TRBJ1-2; D is possibly TRBD1 (5 bases). Per germline, CDR1 LGHDT and CDR2 YNNKEL (reference sequence). The CDR3 runs to 15 residues. The CDR3 loop is CAGSQVIQGVGGYTF. CDR3 nucleotide sequence: TGTGCCGGCAGCCAAGTTATCCAGGGAGTAGGTGGCTACACCTTC.

The J gene is TRBJ2-7, the V gene TRBV27; D is perhaps TRBD2 (6 bases). Trimming took 0 bases from V and 2 from J, leaving 11 bases between them. Germline assignment: CDR1 MNHEY and CDR2 SMNVEV (reference sequence). The CDR3 length is 15 residues. This CDR3 is CASSLSGGVTYEQYF. CDR3 nucleotides: TGTGCCAGCAGTTTATCGGGCGGGGTGACCTACGAGCAGTACTTC.

The V call is TRBV6-6, the J call TRBJ2-7; unclear D gene. V was clipped by 2 bases and J by 8 bases, with 10 bases between them. This CDR3 has 12 residues. Germline assignment: CDR1 MNHNY and CDR2 SVGAGI (reference sequence). The CDR3 DNA reads TGTGCCAGCAGTTACGAAGGATCGAAGCAGTACTTC. Translated: CASSYEGSKQYF.

This clonotype was detected only a few times. This chain uses TRBV4-1 with TRBJ1-1; TRBD1 is a possible D gene (6 bases). The CDR3 loop spans 14 amino acids. Trimming cost V 2 bases and J 3 bases, with 10 bases left between them. The germline V gene encodes CDR1 MGHRA and CDR2 YSYEKL. This chain's CDR3 is CASSQLGAHTEAFF. The CDR3 nucleotides are TGCGCCAGCAGCCAACTGGGGGCGCACACTGAAGCTTTCTTT.

The chain's CDR3 is CASLIPTGTQSSGANVLTF. CDR3 nucleotide sequence: TGTGCCAGCCTCATCCCGACAGGGACCCAATCTTCTGGGGCCAACGTCCTGACTTTC. The chain joins TRBV2 to TRBJ2-6; 7 nucleotides agree with TRBD1. This CDR3 is built from 19 residues. CDR1 and CDR2 (germline): SNHLY, FYNNEI. J lost 1 base, V lost 8 bases, and 17 bases had no gene match.

This chain links TRBV4-3 with TRBJ2-1; D tentatively fits TRBD1 or TRBD2 (5 bases each). The V gene lost 1 base and the J gene lost 7 bases, with 11 bases spanning the gap. Germline CDR1 LGHNA, CDR2 YSLEER. This CDR3 region has 14 residues. DNA of the CDR3: TGCGCCAGCAGCCAAGTCGGGACGGGTAATGAGCAGTTCTTC. This encodes CASSQVGTGNEQFF.

In its sample, this clonotype was seen once. This chain links TRBV12-5 with TRBJ2-1; 8 bases align to TRBD2. This CDR3 has 18 amino acids. Trimming took 0 bases from V and 2 from J; bases not matched to a gene: 9. The germline CDR1 and CDR2 sequences are LGHNT and FRNRAP. The CDR3 DNA reads as TGTGCTAGTGGTTTGGTATATCTAACCGGGAGGGCCTACAATGAGCAGTTCTTC. As protein: CASGLVYLTGRAYNEQFF.

This clonotype has a handful of counts. This chain uses TRBV10-3 with TRBJ2-3; no clear D gene. V was pared by 2 bases and J by 2 bases, with 8 bases between. The CDR3 sequence is 14 residues long. Germline CDR1 ENHRY, CDR2 SYGVKD. The CDR3 DNA reads TGTGCCATCAGTGAGCGCCCACCCACAGATACGCAGTATTTT. Protein: CAISERPPTDTQYF.

This clonotype was counted once. The chain links TRBV4-1 to TRBJ1-6; D is possibly TRBD1 (6 bases). Germline V lookup: CDR1 MGHRA, CDR2 YSYEKL. V lost 1 base and J 1 base, leaving 8 bases between the germline ends. The CDR3 is made up of 16 amino acids. CDR3 bases: TGCGCCAGCAGCCAAGTGGGGGCTTCCTATAATTCACCCCTCCACTTT. Translation: CASSQVGASYNSPLHF.

This clonotype appeared once. The genes are TRBV4-3 and TRBJ2-7, with D possibly matching TRBD2 (5 bases). Germline loops: CDR1 LGHNA, CDR2 YSLEER. The CDR3 contains 16 residues. V was shortened by 0 bases and J by 3 bases, with 15 bases between the two germline ends. CDR3 coding DNA: TGCGCCAGCAGCCAAGATGCAGAGACTATCTACTACGAGCAGTACTTC. The encoded protein is CASSQDAETIYYEQYF.

This chain uses TRBV6-6 with TRBJ2-5, with D perhaps assigned TRBD1 or TRBD2 (5 bases each). The J call may be faulty, since TRBJ2-7 better matches the DNA end. This CDR3 spans 17 amino acids. Germline V gene sequence: CDR1 MNHNY, CDR2 SVGAGI (reference sequence). The CDR3 DNA sequence: TGTGCCAGCAGTTACTTGGGGGTTGGTTCCTTCTCCTACGAGCAGTACTTC. This sequence encodes CASSYLGVGSFSYEQYF.

The chain has TRBV10-3 and TRBJ1-2; D uncertain. The V and J ends lost 0 bases and 8 bases respectively, with 16 bases between them. The germline V gene has CDR1 ENHRY and CDR2 SYGVKD. The CDR3 runs 15 residues. CDR3 coding DNA: TGTGCCATCAGTGAGTCAATAGATTCGGGCGAAGGCTACACCTTC. Encoded protein: CAISESIDSGEGYTF.

The chain combines TRBV6-2 or TRBV6-3 with TRBJ1-2, with TRBD1 identical over 8 bases. V was pared by 11 bases and J by 8 bases, with 16 bases of the junction left unmatched. The germline CDR1 and CDR2 sequences are MNHEY and SVGEGT. This CDR3 region has 14 residues. The CDR3: CAVSRAPTGDGYTF. CDR3 nucleotide sequence: TGTGCCGTATCAAGAGCGCCGACAGGGGACGGCTACACCTTC.

J is TRBJ2-7 and V is TRBV14; TRBD2 is a possible D gene (6 bases). CDR1 is SGHDN and CDR2 is FVKESK in the germline V gene. The germline V and J ends were trimmed by 3 bases and 6 bases, with 6 bases remaining between them. This CDR3 is built from 11 residues. The CDR3 region has the DNA TGTGCCAGCAGCCATAGCGGCGAGCAGTACTTC. It codes for CASSHSGEQYF.

The genes are TRBV6-1 and TRBJ2-7; D is unresolved. CDR1 is MNHNS and CDR2 is SASEGT in the germline V gene. V was shortened by 0 bases and J by 10 bases, with 13 bases between the two germline ends. The CDR3 contains 13 residues. The CDR3 nucleotides are TGTGCCAGCAGTGAAGCGGCCAGGCTAATTCAGTACTTC. Its protein product is CASSEAARLIQYF.

The rearrangement uses TRBV15 and TRBJ2-4; no definite D call. Trimming shortened V by 8 bases and J by 2 bases, and 13 bases separated the two germline ends. The CDR3 is made up of 14 amino acids. CDR1 is LNHNV, CDR2 YYDKDF, per germline (reference sequence). Written as DNA, the CDR3 is TGTGCCACCTCGACCATAATATCCAAAAACATTCAGTACTTC. Translating it yields CATSTIISKNIQYF.

The J gene is TRBJ2-2, the V gene TRBV12-3 or TRBV12-4, with D maybe TRBD2 (6 bases). This CDR3 has 16 residues. V was cut by 8 bases and J by 5 bases, with 21 bases left in between. This chain's CDR3 is CASWAAVGGITGELFF. CDR3 bases: TGTGCCAGCTGGGCGGCGGTGGGAGGTATTACCGGGGAGCTGTTTTTT.

The chain joins TRBV6-5 to TRBJ2-1; 12 nucleotides line up with TRBD2. The ends lost 6 bases at V and 7 bases at J; junction bases unmatched: 7. CDR3 size: 15 residues. Germline V gives CDR1 MNHEY, CDR2 SVGAGI. CDR3 sequence (DNA): TGTGCCAGCAGAGCTAGCGGGGGGGTAACGAATGAGCAGTTCTTC. Protein: CASRASGGVTNEQFF.

This clonotype was detected only once. The rearrangement joins TRBV20-1 to TRBJ2-4, with TRBD2 matching over 8 bases. The DNA end favors TRBJ2-7, so the J call may be wrong. CDR3 length: 14 residues. Germline V CDR1 and CDR2: DFQATT, SNEGSKA (reference sequence). The CDR3 nucleotides read TGCAGTGCAAAAGGGTCCGGGAGGGCCTACGAGCAGTACTTC. It codes for CSAKGSGRAYEQYF.

This clonotype was counted between two and nine times. CDR3 nucleotides: TGCGCCAGCAGCCACCATCCAACAGGGGGAGCCACAGATACGCAGTATTTT. Protein sequence: CASSHHPTGGATDTQYF. This chain links TRBV4-3 with TRBJ2-3, with 8 nucleotides matching TRBD1. Germline CDR1 reads LGHNA; CDR2 reads YSLEER. The ends lost 3 bases at V and 2 bases at J; junction bases unmatched: 10. This CDR3 has 17 amino acids.